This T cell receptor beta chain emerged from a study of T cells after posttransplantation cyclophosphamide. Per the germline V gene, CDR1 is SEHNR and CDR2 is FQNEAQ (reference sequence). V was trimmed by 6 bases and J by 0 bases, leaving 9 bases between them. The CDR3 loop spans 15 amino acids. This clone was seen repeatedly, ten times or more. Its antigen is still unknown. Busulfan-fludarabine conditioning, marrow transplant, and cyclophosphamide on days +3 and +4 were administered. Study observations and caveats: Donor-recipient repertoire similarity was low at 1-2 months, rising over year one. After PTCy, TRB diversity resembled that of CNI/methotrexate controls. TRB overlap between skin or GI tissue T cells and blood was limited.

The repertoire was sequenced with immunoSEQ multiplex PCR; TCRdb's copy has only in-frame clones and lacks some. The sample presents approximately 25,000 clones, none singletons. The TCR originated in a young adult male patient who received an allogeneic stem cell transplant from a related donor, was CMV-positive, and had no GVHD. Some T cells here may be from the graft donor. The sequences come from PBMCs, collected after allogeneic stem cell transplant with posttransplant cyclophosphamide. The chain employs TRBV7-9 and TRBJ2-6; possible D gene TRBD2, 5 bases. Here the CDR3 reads CASSTDFSGANVLTF. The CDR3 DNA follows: TGTGCCAGCAGTACGGACTTCTCTGGGGCCAACGTCCTGACTTTC.